This TCR beta chain was profiled in a study of shared clonotypes between healthy human individuals. General observations from the study: Clonotype sharing among donors was expected to depend on sequencing depth.

The table came from immunoSEQ multiplex PCR; TCRdb's copy has only in-frame clones and leaves some out. Counted here are about 1 million clones, 65% to 75% occurring once; the ten biggest clones make up approximately 1.5%. Trimming shortened V by 3 bases and J by 3 bases, and 24 bases separated the two germline ends. The germline CDR1 and CDR2 sequences are SGDLS and YYNGEE. The CDR3 totals 18 residues. As concerns this clone: Its antigen is unidentified.

The chain uses TRBV9 and TRBJ1-1; D uncertain. The sample consisted of memory CD4+ T cells sorted from blood. Subset denoted: CD45RA-negative fraction. The sequence came from a man between 18 and 29 years old in good health. The CDR3 loop reads CASSAYRALEEVDTEAFF. The CDR3, as DNA: TGTGCCAGCAGCGCCTACCGGGCCCTAGAGGAGGTGGACACTGAAGCTTTCTTT.